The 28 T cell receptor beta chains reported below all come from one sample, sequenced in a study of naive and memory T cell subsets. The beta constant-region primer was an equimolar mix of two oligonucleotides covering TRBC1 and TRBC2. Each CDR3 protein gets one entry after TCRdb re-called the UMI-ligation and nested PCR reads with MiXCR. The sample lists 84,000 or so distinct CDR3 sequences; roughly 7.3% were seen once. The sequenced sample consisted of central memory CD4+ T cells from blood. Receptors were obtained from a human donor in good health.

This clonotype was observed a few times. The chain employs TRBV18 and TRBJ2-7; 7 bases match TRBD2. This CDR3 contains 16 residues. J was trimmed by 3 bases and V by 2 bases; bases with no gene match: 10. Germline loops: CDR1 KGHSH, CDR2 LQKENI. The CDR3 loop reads CASSPSAGRTVYEQYF. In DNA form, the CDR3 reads TGTGCCAGCTCACCATCAGCGGGGAGGACCGTCTACGAGCAGTACTTC.

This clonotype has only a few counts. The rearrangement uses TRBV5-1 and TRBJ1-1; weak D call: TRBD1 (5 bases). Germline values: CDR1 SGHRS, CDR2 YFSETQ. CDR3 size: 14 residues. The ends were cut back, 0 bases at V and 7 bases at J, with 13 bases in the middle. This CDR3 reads CASSLGGGSGEAFF. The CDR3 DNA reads TGCGCCAGCAGCTTGGGCGGGGGATCAGGTGAAGCTTTCTTT.

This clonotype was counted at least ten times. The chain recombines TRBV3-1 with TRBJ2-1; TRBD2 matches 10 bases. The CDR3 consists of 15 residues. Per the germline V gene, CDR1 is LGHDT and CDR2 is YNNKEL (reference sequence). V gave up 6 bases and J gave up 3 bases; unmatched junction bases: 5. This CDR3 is CASRYSGGIYNEQFF. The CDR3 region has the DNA TGTGCCAGCAGGTATAGCGGGGGGATCTACAATGAGCAGTTCTTC.

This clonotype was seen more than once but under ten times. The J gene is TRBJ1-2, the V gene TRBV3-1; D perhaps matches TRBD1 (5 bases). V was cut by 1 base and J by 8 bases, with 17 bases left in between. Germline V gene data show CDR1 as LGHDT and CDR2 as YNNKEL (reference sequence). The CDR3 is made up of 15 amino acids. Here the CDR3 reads CASSQGGAATVGYTF. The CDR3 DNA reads TGTGCCAGCAGCCAAGGCGGGGCGGCAACGGTAGGCTACACCTTC.

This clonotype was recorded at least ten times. The CDR3 loop is CSARRQGANVNTGELFF. The CDR3 DNA is TGCAGTGCTAGAAGGCAGGGGGCTAACGTGAACACCGGGGAGCTGTTTTTT. This chain uses TRBV20-1 with TRBJ2-2; 8 bases line up with TRBD1. J gave up 1 base and V 2 bases, and 9 bases lay outside the gene matches. Germline V gene lookup returns CDR1 DFQATT and CDR2 SNEGSKA (reference sequence). This CDR3 has 17 residues.

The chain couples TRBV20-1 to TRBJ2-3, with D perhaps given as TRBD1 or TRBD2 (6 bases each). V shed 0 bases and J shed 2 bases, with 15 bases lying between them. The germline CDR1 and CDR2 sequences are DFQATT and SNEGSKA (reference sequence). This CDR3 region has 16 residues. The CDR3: CSARDRVGGYTDTQYF. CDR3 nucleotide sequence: TGCAGTGCTAGAGATCGTGTCGGGGGCTACACAGATACGCAGTATTTT.

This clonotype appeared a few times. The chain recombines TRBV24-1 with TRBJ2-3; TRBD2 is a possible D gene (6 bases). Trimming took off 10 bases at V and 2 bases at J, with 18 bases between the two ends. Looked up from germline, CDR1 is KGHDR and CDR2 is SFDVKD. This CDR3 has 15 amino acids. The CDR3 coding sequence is TGTGCCACTTCGAGAGCGGAGGGATACACAGATACGCAGTATTTT. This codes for CATSRAEGYTDTQYF.

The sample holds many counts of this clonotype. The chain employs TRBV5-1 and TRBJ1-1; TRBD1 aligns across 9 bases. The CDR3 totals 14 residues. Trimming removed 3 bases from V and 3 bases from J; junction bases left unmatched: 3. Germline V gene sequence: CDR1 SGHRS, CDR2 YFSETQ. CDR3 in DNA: TGCGCCAGCAGCTCATGGACAGGGGACACTGAAGCTTTCTTT. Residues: CASSSWTGDTEAFF.

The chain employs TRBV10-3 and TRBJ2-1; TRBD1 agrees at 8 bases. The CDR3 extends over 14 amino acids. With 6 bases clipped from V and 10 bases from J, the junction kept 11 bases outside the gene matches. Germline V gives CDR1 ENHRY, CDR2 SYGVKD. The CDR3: CAIRTDRADSEQFF. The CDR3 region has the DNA TGTGCCATCAGGACGGACAGGGCGGACTCGGAGCAGTTCTTC.

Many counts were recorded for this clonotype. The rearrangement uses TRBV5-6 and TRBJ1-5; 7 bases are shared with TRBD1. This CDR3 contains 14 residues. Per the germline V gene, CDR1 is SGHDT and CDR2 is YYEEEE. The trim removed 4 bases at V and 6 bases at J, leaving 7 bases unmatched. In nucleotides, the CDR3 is TGTGCCAGCAGCGCTAACAGGGGAGTTCAGCCCCAGCATTTT. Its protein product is CASSANRGVQPQHF.

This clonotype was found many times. As DNA, the CDR3 is TGTGCCAGCAGTTTACCAACACAGGGGGCTGGCGAGCAGTACTTC. It yields the protein CASSLPTQGAGEQYF. This chain uses TRBV28 with TRBJ2-7, with 9 bases lining up with TRBD1. CDR1 MDHEN and CDR2 SYDVKM come from the germline V gene. Losses at the gene ends were 2 bases for V and 6 bases for J; bases not matched to a gene: 8. This CDR3 contains 15 residues.

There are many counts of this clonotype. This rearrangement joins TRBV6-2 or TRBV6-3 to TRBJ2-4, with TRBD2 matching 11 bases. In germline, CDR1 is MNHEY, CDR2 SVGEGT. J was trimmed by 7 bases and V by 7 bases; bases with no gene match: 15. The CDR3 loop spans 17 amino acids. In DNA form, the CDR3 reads TGTGCCAGCATGAACCCGGAGGCGTTAGCGGGAGGGAACATTCAGTACTTC. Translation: CASMNPEALAGGNIQYF.

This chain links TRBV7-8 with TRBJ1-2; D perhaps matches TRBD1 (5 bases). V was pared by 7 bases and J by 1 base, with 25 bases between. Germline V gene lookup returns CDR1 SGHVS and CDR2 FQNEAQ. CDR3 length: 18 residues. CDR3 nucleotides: TGTGCCAGCACCAAACAGGCCCCCACAGCCCTTCTTAACTATGGCTACACCTTC. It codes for CASTKQAPTALLNYGYTF.

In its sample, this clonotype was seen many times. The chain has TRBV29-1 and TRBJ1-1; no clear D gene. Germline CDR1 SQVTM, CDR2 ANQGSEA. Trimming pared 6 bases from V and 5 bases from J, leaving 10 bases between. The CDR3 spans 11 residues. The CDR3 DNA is TGCAGCGTGACAACGGGTACTGAAGCTTTCTTT. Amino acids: CSVTTGTEAFF.

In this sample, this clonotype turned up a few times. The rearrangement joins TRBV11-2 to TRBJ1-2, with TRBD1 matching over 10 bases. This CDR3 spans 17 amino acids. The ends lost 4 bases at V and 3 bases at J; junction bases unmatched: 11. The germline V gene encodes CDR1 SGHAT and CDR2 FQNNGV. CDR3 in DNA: TGTGCCAGCAGCTCGACCGCCGGACAGGGGGGCCACTATGGCTACACCTTC. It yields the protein CASSSTAGQGGHYGYTF.

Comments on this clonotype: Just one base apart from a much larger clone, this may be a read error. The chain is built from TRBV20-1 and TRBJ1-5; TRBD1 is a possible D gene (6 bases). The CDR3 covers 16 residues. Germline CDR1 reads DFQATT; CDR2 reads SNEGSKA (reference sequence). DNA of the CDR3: TGCAGTGCTAGGCGCGAGGGGTCTGGGGGCAATCAGCCCCAGAATTTT. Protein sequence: CSARREGSGGNQPQNF.

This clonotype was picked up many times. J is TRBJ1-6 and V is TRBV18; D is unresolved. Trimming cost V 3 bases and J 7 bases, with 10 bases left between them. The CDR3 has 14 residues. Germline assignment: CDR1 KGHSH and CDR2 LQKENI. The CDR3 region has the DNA TGTGCCAGCTCACCGGACCGTCGGAATTCACCCCTCCACTTT. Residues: CASSPDRRNSPLHF. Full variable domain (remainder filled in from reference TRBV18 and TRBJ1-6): NAGVMQNPRHLVRRRGQEARLRCSPMKGHSHVYWYRQLPEEGLKFMVYLQKENIIDESGMPKERFSAEFPKEGPSILRIQQVVRGDSAAYFCASSPDRRNSPLHFGNGTRLTVT.

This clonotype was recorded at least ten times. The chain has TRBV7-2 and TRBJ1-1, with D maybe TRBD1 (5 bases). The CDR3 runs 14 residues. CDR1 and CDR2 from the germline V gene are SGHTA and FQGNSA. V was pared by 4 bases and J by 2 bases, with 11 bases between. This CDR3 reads CASSSGPSNTEAFF. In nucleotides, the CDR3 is TGTGCCAGCAGCTCGGGACCGTCCAACACTGAAGCTTTCTTT.

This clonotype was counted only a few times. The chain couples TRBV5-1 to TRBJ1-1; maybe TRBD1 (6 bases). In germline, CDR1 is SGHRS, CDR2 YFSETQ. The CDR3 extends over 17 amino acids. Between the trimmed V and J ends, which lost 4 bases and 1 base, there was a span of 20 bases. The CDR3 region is CASSPFDRPRGNTEAFF. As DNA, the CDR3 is TGCGCCAGCAGCCCTTTCGACAGGCCCCGCGGGAACACTGAAGCTTTCTTT.

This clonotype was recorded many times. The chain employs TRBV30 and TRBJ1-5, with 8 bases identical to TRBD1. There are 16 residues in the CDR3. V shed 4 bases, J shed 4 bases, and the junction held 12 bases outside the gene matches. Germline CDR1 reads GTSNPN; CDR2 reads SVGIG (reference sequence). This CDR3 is CAWNSKTGARNQPQHF. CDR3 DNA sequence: TGTGCCTGGAATTCCAAGACAGGGGCGAGAAATCAGCCCCAGCATTTT.

CDR3 amino acids: CASRYGARGNNEQFF. The CDR3 nucleotides read TGTGCCAGCAGGTACGGAGCCAGGGGTAACAATGAGCAGTTCTTC. V usage is TRBV3-1 and J usage is TRBJ2-1; weak D call: TRBD1 (6 bases). Trimming removed 6 bases at V and 5 bases at J, with 17 bases between. Per the germline V gene, CDR1 is LGHDT and CDR2 is YNNKEL (reference sequence). The CDR3 is 15 amino acids.

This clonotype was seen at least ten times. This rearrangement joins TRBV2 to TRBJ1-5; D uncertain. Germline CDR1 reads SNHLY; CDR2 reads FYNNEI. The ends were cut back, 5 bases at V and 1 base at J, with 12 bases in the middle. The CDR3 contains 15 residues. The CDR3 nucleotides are TGTGCCAGCAGTCCGGGTATTGGGAGCAATCAGCCCCAGCATTTT. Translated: CASSPGIGSNQPQHF.

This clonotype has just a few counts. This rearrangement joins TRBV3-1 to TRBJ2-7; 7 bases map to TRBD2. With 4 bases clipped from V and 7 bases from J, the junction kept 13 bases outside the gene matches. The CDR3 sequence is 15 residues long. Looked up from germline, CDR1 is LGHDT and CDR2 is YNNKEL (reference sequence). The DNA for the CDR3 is TGTGCCAGCAGCCCGCGGGACTACACCTCAAGGGAGCAGTACTTC. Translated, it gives CASSPRDYTSREQYF.

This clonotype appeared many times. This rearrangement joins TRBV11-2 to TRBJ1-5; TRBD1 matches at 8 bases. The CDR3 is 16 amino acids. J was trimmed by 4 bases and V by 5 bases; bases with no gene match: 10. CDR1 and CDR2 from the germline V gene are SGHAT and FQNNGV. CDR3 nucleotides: TGTGCCAGCAGCACTCCCCCGACAGGGGATAATCAGCCCCAGCATTTT. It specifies CASSTPPTGDNQPQHF.

CDR3 residues: CASRSGGGTQYF. The DNA for the CDR3 is TGTGCCAGCAGATCAGGGGGAGGGACCCAGTACTTC. V and J are TRBV2 and TRBJ2-5; D perhaps matches TRBD1 (7 bases). The CDR3 contains 12 residues. V shed 6 bases and J shed 7 bases, with 12 bases lying between them. Germline CDR1 SNHLY, CDR2 FYNNEI. Variable domain in full (rest from reference TRBV2 and TRBJ2-5): EPEVTQTPSHQVTQMGQEVILRCVPISNHLYFYWYRQILGQKVEFLVSFYNNEISEKSEIFDDQFSVERPDGSNFTLKIRSTKLEDSAMYFCASRSGGGTQYFGPGTRLLVL.

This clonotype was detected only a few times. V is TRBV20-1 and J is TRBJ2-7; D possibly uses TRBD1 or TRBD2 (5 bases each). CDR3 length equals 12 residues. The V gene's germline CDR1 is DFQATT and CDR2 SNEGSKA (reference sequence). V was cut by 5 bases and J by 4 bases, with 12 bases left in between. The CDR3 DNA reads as TGCAGTGCTCTGGGCAGGGAGTACGAGCAGTACTTC. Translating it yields CSALGREYEQYF.

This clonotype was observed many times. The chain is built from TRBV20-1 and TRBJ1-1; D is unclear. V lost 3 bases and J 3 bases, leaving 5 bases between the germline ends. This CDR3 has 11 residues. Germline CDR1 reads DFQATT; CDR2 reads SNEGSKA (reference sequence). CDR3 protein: CSASRDTEAFF. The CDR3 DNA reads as TGCAGTGCTAGTCGGGACACTGAAGCTTTCTTT.

The CDR3 region is CASSPWSGSGAEQYF. The DNA of the CDR3 is TGTGCCAGCAGCCCCTGGTCGGGGAGCGGGGCCGAGCAGTACTTC. The chain employs TRBV5-5 and TRBJ2-7, with TRBD2 identical over 7 bases. Losses at the gene ends were 4 bases for V and 6 bases for J; bases not matched to a gene: 13. Per the germline V gene, CDR1 is SGHKS and CDR2 is YYEKEE (reference sequence). The CDR3 consists of 15 residues.